These 3 T cell receptor beta chains were all obtained from the same sample, sequenced in a study of cytomegalovirus exposure and HLA in healthy donors. The PCR ran on 60 Vbeta and 13 Jbeta primers. The repertoire was sequenced with immunoSEQ multiplex PCR; TCRdb's copy has only in-frame clones and lacks some. The table has about 110,000 clones, 70% to 85% seen once. The sample comprised PBMCs. The receptors originated from a human donor in good health.

V gene TRBV4-2 combines with J gene TRBJ1-2; D is possibly TRBD1 (5 bases). Between the trimmed V and J ends, which lost 1 base and 2 bases, there was a span of 8 bases. The germline V gene encodes CDR1 LGHNA and CDR2 YNFKEQ. This CDR3 is 14 amino acids long. DNA of the CDR3: TGTGCCAGCAGCCAAGGACAGTTGAACTATGGCTACACCTTC. Translated, it gives CASSQGQLNYGYTF.

The chain carries TRBV5-1 and TRBJ2-1; 7 positions agree with TRBD2. Trimming took 0 bases from V and 6 from J; bases not matched to a gene: 9. This CDR3 region has 16 residues. Germline V lookup: CDR1 SGHRS, CDR2 YFSETQ. For the CDR3, the DNA is TGCGCCAGCAGCTTGGATGACCAGCGGGGCTCCAATGAGCAGTTCTTC. It encodes CASSLDDQRGSNEQFF. Complete variable domain (other parts from reference TRBV5-1 and TRBJ2-1): KAGVTQTPRYLIKTRGQQVTLSCSPISGHRSVSWYQQTPGQGLQFLFEYFSETQRNKGNFPGRFSGRQFSNSRSEMNVSTLELGDSALYLCASSLDDQRGSNEQFFGPGTRLTVL.

The chain combines TRBV5-6 with TRBJ2-5; 10 bases are shared with TRBD2. The CDR3 runs 16 residues. V lost 2 bases and J lost 4; bases outside the gene matches: 8. The germline gives CDR1 SGHDT, CDR2 YYEEEE. CDR3 residues: CASSFPSLAGAETQYF. The DNA for the CDR3 is TGTGCCAGCAGCTTTCCGTCCCTAGCGGGAGCAGAGACCCAGTACTTC.